The 2 T cell receptor beta chains below all came from one sample that was sequenced in a study of control samples from healthy donors and cancer patients. Profiling relied on immunoSEQ multiplex PCR, and the TCRdb table lists in-frame clones only, not all of them. The data show roughly 120,000 clones, around 91% seen once. Sequenced: PBMCs. These receptors were collected from a woman between 50 and 59 years old with colorectal cancer.

The chain combines TRBV19 with TRBJ1-1; tentative D call: TRBD1 (5 bases). The V end was cut by 3 bases, the J end by 7 bases, with 18 bases between. Germline V gives CDR1 LNHDA, CDR2 SQIVND (reference sequence). The CDR3 has 15 amino acids. The CDR3 loop reads CASSILTPAQGEAFF. The CDR3 DNA is TGTGCCAGTAGTATCCTGACTCCGGCGCAGGGTGAAGCTTTCTTT.

The rearrangement links TRBV28 to TRBJ1-6, with D possibly TRBD1 on 5 matching bases. Germline V gene data show CDR1 as MDHEN and CDR2 as SYDVKM. V shed 6 bases and J shed 9 bases, with 12 bases lying between them. The CDR3 spans 13 residues. CDR3 in amino acids: CASRQDYGSPLHF. As DNA, the CDR3 is TGTGCCAGCAGACAGGATTACGGTTCACCCCTCCACTTT.